The 32 T cell receptor beta chains listed next were all sequenced from one sample in a study of blood T cell repertoires in COVID-19. Measured with immunoSEQ multiplex PCR; TCRdb has only the in-frame clones, and not every one. The repertoire holds approximately 210,000 clones, with 86% as singletons. Sequencing was performed on peripheral blood. These receptor sequences come from a man aged 25-45 years who had recovered from COVID-19.

CDR3 loop: CASGRDRVFGEQYF. The CDR3 DNA reads TGTGCCAGCGGAAGGGACAGGGTTTTCGGCGAGCAGTACTTC. This chain links TRBV11-2 with TRBJ2-7; 9 bases align to TRBD1. Germline CDR1 SGHAT, CDR2 FQNNGV. The CDR3 length is 14 residues. V shed 8 bases, J shed 6 bases, and the junction held 11 bases outside the gene matches. Complete variable domain (other parts from reference TRBV11-2 and TRBJ2-7): EAGVAQSPRYKIIEKRQSVAFWCNPISGHATLYWYQQILGQGPKLLIQFQNNGVVDDSQLPKDRFSAERLKGVDSTLKIQPAKLEDSAVYLCASGRDRVFGEQYFGPGTRLTVT.

The V and J genes are TRBV6-6 and TRBJ1-2; possibly TRBD1 for D (5 bases). Germline V CDR1 and CDR2: MNHNY, SVGAGI (reference sequence). The CDR3 length is 13 residues. Trimming removed 2 bases at V and 3 bases at J, with 7 bases between. The CDR3 loop is CASSYAGDYGYTF. The CDR3 DNA reads TGTGCCAGCAGTTACGCGGGGGACTATGGCTACACCTTC.

This chain joins TRBV12-3 or TRBV12-4 and TRBJ1-1; 11 bases are a match to TRBD1. With 11 bases clipped from V and 1 base from J, the junction kept 3 bases outside the gene matches. There are 13 residues in the CDR3. This CDR3 reads CAGQGAENTEAFF. CDR3 coding DNA: TGTGCCGGACAGGGGGCCGAGAACACTGAAGCTTTCTTT.

The rearrangement uses TRBV27 and TRBJ2-5, with D maybe TRBD2 (6 bases). Trimming removed 6 bases from V and 1 base from J, with 18 bases in between. There are 16 residues in the CDR3. Germline V CDR1 and CDR2: MNHEY, SMNVEV (reference sequence). CDR3 sequence reads: CASRSVNRDFQETQYF. CDR3 nucleotide sequence: TGTGCCAGCAGATCCGTTAACCGGGACTTCCAAGAGACCCAGTACTTC.

The gene calls are TRBV5-1 and TRBJ2-5; D possibly corresponds to TRBD2 (6 bases). This CDR3 spans 14 amino acids. Germline values: CDR1 SGHRS, CDR2 YFSETQ. V lost 0 bases to trimming and J lost 2 bases, with 8 bases between them. The DNA of the CDR3 is TGCGCCAGCAGCTTGGAAGGAGGGCAAGAGACCCAGTACTTC. Its translation is CASSLEGGQETQYF.

V and J are TRBV28 and TRBJ2-5; maybe TRBD1 (6 bases). The V and J ends lost 2 bases and 5 bases respectively, with 15 bases between them. This CDR3 is built from 15 residues. Per the germline V gene, CDR1 is MDHEN and CDR2 is SYDVKM. The CDR3 loop is CASSLLQGGTETQYF. CDR3 DNA sequence: TGTGCCAGCAGTTTACTACAAGGGGGTACGGAGACCCAGTACTTC.

This chain links TRBV7-9 with TRBJ2-7; D may be TRBD1 (5 bases). The CDR3 runs 17 residues. Germline CDR1 is SEHNR and CDR2 is FQNEAQ (reference sequence). Trimming took off 1 base at V and 0 bases at J, with 16 bases between the two ends. In nucleotides, the CDR3 is TGTGCCAGCAGCTTAGACCCAGGGTTAGAGAGCTCCTACGAGCAGTACTTC. This gives the protein CASSLDPGLESSYEQYF. Filled out from reference TRBV7-9 and TRBJ2-7, the complete variable domain reads DTGVSQNPRHKITKRGQNVTFRCDPISEHNRLYWYRQTLGQGPEFLTYFQNEAQLEKSRLLSDRFSAERPKGSFSTLEIQRTEQGDSAMYLCASSLDPGLESSYEQYFGPGTRLTVT.

The chain joins TRBV7-2 to TRBJ1-4, with 7 bases matching TRBD1. The germline V gene encodes CDR1 SGHTA and CDR2 FQGNSA. This CDR3 spans 13 amino acids. V lost 5 bases, J lost 5 bases, and 2 bases stayed unmatched. The CDR3 here is CASSRDRNEKLFF. As DNA, the CDR3 is TGTGCCAGCAGCCGGGACAGAAATGAAAAACTGTTTTTT. Looking up the rest from reference TRBV7-2 and TRBJ1-4 gives the full variable domain: GAGVSQSPSNKVTEKGKDVELRCDPISGHTALYWYRQSLGQGLEFLIYFQGNSAPDKSGLPSDRFSAERTGGSVSTLTIQRTQQEDSAVYLCASSRDRNEKLFFGSGTQLSVL.

This chain's CDR3 is CASIGHNRGYSYEQYF. As DNA, the CDR3 is TGTGCCAGCATAGGTCACAACAGGGGTTACTCCTACGAGCAGTACTTC. The chain combines TRBV6-6 with TRBJ2-7, with 7 bases aligning to TRBD1. Germline trimming cut 7 bases from V and 0 bases from J; bases unmatched to any gene: 12. The germline CDR1 and CDR2 sequences are MNHNY and SVGAGI (reference sequence). CDR3 length: 16 residues.

The chain joins TRBV24-1 to TRBJ2-7, with 7 nucleotides matching TRBD1. The J segment lost 3 bases and the V segment lost 9 bases, leaving 4 bases of the junction unmatched. The CDR3 totals 12 residues. The V gene's germline CDR1 is KGHDR and CDR2 SFDVKD. CDR3 protein: CATAGTDYEQYF. As DNA, the CDR3 is TGTGCCACCGCCGGGACAGACTACGAGCAGTACTTC.

The chain recombines TRBV10-1 with TRBJ1-2, with D unresolved. V was pared by 0 bases and J by 2 bases, with 4 bases between. From germline, CDR1 is WNHNN and CDR2 SYGVQD (reference sequence). This CDR3 contains 13 residues. This chain's CDR3 is CASSESRNYGYTF. The CDR3 nucleotides are TGCGCCAGCAGTGAGTCGCGGAACTATGGCTACACCTTC.

This clone came up a few times. This rearrangement joins TRBV11-2 to TRBJ2-7; the D gene is possibly TRBD2 (5 bases). Germline V lookup: CDR1 SGHAT, CDR2 FQNNGV. The CDR3 runs to 13 residues. V shed 1 base and J shed 9 bases, with 13 bases lying between them. The CDR3 coding sequence is TGTGCCAGCAGCTTAGCTGAGGGAGCGGTGCAGTACTTC. Translating gives CASSLAEGAVQYF.

The chain links TRBV3-1 (or the pseudogene TRBV3-2) to TRBJ2-5; D is perhaps TRBD1 (6 bases). Germline CDR1 LGHDT, CDR2 YNNKEL (reference sequence). The CDR3 runs to 15 residues. Trimming stripped 6 bases from V and 6 bases from J, with 20 bases between. The CDR3 sequence: CASRQPGQGGKTQYF. In nucleotides, the CDR3 is TGTGCCAGCAGGCAACCGGGACAAGGGGGAAAGACCCAGTACTTC.

Remarks on this clone: The same CDR3 also results from other DNA sequences found in this sample. The chain carries TRBV6-5 and TRBJ2-7, with a tentative D call TRBD2 (5 bases). The ends were cut back, 4 bases at V and 2 bases at J, with 6 bases in the middle. The CDR3 runs to 12 residues. CDR1 is MNHEY and CDR2 is SVGAGI in the germline V gene. The CDR3 is CASSSGTYEQYF. The CDR3 region has the DNA TGTGCCAGCAGTTCCGGGACCTACGAGCAGTACTTC.

This chain uses TRBV15 with TRBJ1-2; 9 nucleotides match TRBD1. Trimming cost V 1 base and J 8 bases; bases outside gene matches: 8. Germline lookup yields CDR1 LNHNV and CDR2 YYDKDF (reference sequence). CDR3 length equals 15 residues. The CDR3 loop reads CATSRAGTGNEGYTF. The CDR3 nucleotides are TGTGCCACCAGCAGAGCCGGGACAGGGAATGAAGGCTACACCTTC.

In this sample, this clone turned up a few times. The chain has TRBV5-1 and TRBJ2-3; 11 bases are a match to TRBD2. V trimming: 6 bases; J trimming: 6 bases; junction bases outside the gene matches: 6. Germline V CDR1 and CDR2: SGHRS, YFSETQ. The CDR3 extends over 14 amino acids. CDR3 protein: CASKLAGEADTQYF. CDR3 sequence (DNA): TGCGCCAGCAAACTAGCGGGGGAGGCCGATACGCAGTATTTT. Drawing the rest from reference TRBV5-1 and TRBJ2-3, the complete variable domain is KAGVTQTPRYLIKTRGQQVTLSCSPISGHRSVSWYQQTPGQGLQFLFEYFSETQRNKGNFPGRFSGRQFSNSRSEMNVSTLELGDSALYLCASKLAGEADTQYFGPGTRLTVL.

The gene calls are TRBV9 and TRBJ1-2; D unresolved. The CDR3 contains 14 residues. Germline V gene lookup returns CDR1 SGDLS and CDR2 YYNGEE. The V and J ends lost 4 bases and 8 bases respectively, with 18 bases between them. In DNA, the CDR3 is TGTGCCAGCAGCCTCCTTTGGGGAGACGACGGCTACACCTTC. This sequence encodes CASSLLWGDDGYTF.

The chain is built from TRBV6-5 and TRBJ1-5, with D possibly TRBD1 on 6 matching bases. This CDR3 contains 15 residues. CDR1 is MNHEY, CDR2 SVGAGI, per germline. V lost 4 bases and J lost 6, with 16 bases in between. The CDR3 DNA follows: TGTGCCAGCAGTTCAACCTACAGGGCGCGTCAGCCCCAGCATTTT. Translating gives CASSSTYRARQPQHF.

V and J are TRBV5-1 and TRBJ1-1; D is perhaps TRBD1 (6 bases). The CDR3 runs 14 residues. V was shortened by 3 bases and J by 5 bases, with 14 bases between the two germline ends. Germline lookup yields CDR1 SGHRS and CDR2 YFSETQ. The CDR3 nucleotides read TGCGCCAGCAGCTATAACAGGGTCAAGACTGAAGCTTTCTTT. It specifies CASSYNRVKTEAFF. Based on the CDR3 plus reference TRBV5-1 and TRBJ1-1, the full variable domain is KAGVTQTPRYLIKTRGQQVTLSCSPISGHRSVSWYQQTPGQGLQFLFEYFSETQRNKGNFPGRFSGRQFSNSRSEMNVSTLELGDSALYLCASSYNRVKTEAFFGQGTRLTVV.

Here the CDR3 DNA reads TGCGCCAGCAGTCAAGACCGGGATTCAGTGGATGGCTACACCTTC. Its translation: CASSQDRDSVDGYTF. J is TRBJ1-2 and V is TRBV23-1; the D is unclear. TRBV23-1 is recorded as an ORF, its role being uncertain. The CDR3 covers 15 residues. Trimming shortened V by 2 bases and J by 6 bases, and 16 bases separated the two germline ends.

This chain links TRBV7-8 with TRBJ1-2; no clear D gene. CDR1 and CDR2 (germline): SGHVS, FQNEAQ. Trimming removed 4 bases from V and 7 bases from J, with 16 bases in between. The CDR3 extends over 14 amino acids. The CDR3 spells CASSSSLGLGGYTF. The CDR3 region has the DNA TGTGCCAGCAGCTCCTCCCTTGGGCTTGGTGGCTACACCTTC.

The chain recombines TRBV7-9 with TRBJ2-1; weak D call: TRBD2 (5 bases). This CDR3 has 17 amino acids. The V gene's germline CDR1 is SEHNR and CDR2 FQNEAQ (reference sequence). V was cut by 5 bases and J by 0 bases, with 17 bases left in between. CDR3 region: CASSPPGWTYSYNEQFF. CDR3 nucleotides: TGTGCCAGCAGCCCCCCGGGGTGGACTTACTCCTACAATGAGCAGTTCTTC.

The chain joins TRBV6-6 to TRBJ1-2, with D tentatively TRBD1 (6 bases). Germline lookup yields CDR1 MNHNY and CDR2 SVGAGI (reference sequence). The CDR3 has 12 amino acids. Trimming pared 5 bases from V and 4 bases from J, leaving 8 bases between. The CDR3 loop is CASSVGGYGYTF. The CDR3 nucleotides are TGTGCCAGCAGTGTAGGGGGCTATGGCTACACCTTC.

The J gene is TRBJ2-3, the V gene TRBV19, with 7 bases identical to TRBD2. With 5 bases clipped from V and 0 bases from J, the junction kept 8 bases outside the gene matches. This CDR3 is 16 amino acids long. Germline V gives CDR1 LNHDA, CDR2 SQIVND (reference sequence). CDR3 in amino acids: CASSLTSELSTDTQYF. CDR3 coding DNA: TGTGCCAGTAGTCTCACTAGCGAACTAAGCACAGATACGCAGTATTTT.

This chain connects TRBV7-2 to TRBJ1-1; 7 positions agree with TRBD1. CDR3 length: 15 residues. The trim removed 0 bases at V and 4 bases at J, leaving 5 bases unmatched. Germline V gives CDR1 SGHTA, CDR2 FQGNSA. CDR3 residues: CASSLAGGAGTEAFF. DNA of the CDR3: TGTGCCAGCAGCTTAGCAGGGGGCGCAGGCACTGAAGCTTTCTTT.

This sequence joins TRBV6-6 and TRBJ2-7; no clear D. V was clipped by 2 bases and J by 6 bases, with 11 bases between them. CDR3 length: 13 amino acids. The V gene's germline CDR1 is MNHNY and CDR2 SVGAGI (reference sequence). The CDR3 sequence: CASSYQAPVEQYF. In DNA form, the CDR3 reads TGTGCCAGCAGTTACCAGGCCCCCGTCGAGCAGTACTTC.

The V call is TRBV19, the J call TRBJ1-1; 7 nucleotides align to TRBD1. With 7 bases clipped from V and 4 bases from J, the junction kept 3 bases outside the gene matches. The CDR3 is 12 amino acids. Germline V gives CDR1 LNHDA, CDR2 SQIVND (reference sequence). The CDR3 here is CASTYRGTEAFF. CDR3 nucleotides: TGTGCCAGTACCTACAGGGGCACTGAAGCTTTCTTT.

The chain employs TRBV7-2 and TRBJ1-3; a possible D gene is TRBD1 (6 bases). The CDR3 has 15 residues. Trimming took 3 bases from V and 0 from J, leaving 9 bases between them. Germline loops: CDR1 SGHTA, CDR2 FQGNSA. Here the CDR3 reads CASSFNRDSGNTIYF. In nucleotides, the CDR3 is TGTGCCAGCAGCTTTAACAGGGACTCTGGAAACACCATATATTTT.

J is TRBJ2-1 and V is TRBV2; TRBD2 is a possible D gene (5 bases). Germline lookup yields CDR1 SNHLY and CDR2 FYNNEI. Trimming left V 8 bases short and J 13 bases short, with 18 bases between. There are 12 residues in the CDR3. CDR3 in amino acids: CASGSRDPLQFF. CDR3 DNA: TGTGCCAGCGGAAGCCGGGATCCCCTACAGTTCTTC.

The J gene is TRBJ2-3, the V gene TRBV20-1, with 8 bases lining up with TRBD2. The CDR3 is 15 amino acids. Germline trimming cut 3 bases from V and 2 bases from J; bases unmatched to any gene: 7. Germline V gene sequence: CDR1 DFQATT, CDR2 SNEGSKA (reference sequence). The CDR3, as DNA: TGCAGTGCTAGTAAGGCTAGCGGGCCCACAGATACGCAGTATTTT. Translation gives CSASKASGPTDTQYF.

This sequence joins TRBV5-1 and TRBJ2-1; possible D gene TRBD1, 5 bases. This CDR3 comprises 14 residues. V dropped 0 bases and J dropped 2 bases, with 6 bases sitting between them. Germline V gene sequence: CDR1 SGHRS, CDR2 YFSETQ. In nucleotides, the CDR3 is TGCGCCAGCAGCTTGGAGGACACCTACAATGAGCAGTTCTTC. Translation: CASSLEDTYNEQFF.

The V and J genes are TRBV11-3 and TRBJ1-4; tentatively, D is TRBD1 (6 bases). Per germline, CDR1 SGHNT and CDR2 YENEEA. Trimming removed 7 bases at V and 7 bases at J, with 22 bases between. The CDR3 loop spans 16 amino acids. The CDR3 DNA sequence: TGTGCCAGCACCCTATTGTTAACAGGGAAGAGTGAAAAACTGTTTTTT. Protein: CASTLLLTGKSEKLFF.